The clone carrying this T cell receptor beta chain was recorded a few times. Its antigen is currently unknown. Investigators reverse transcribed all isolated RNA, so they sequenced expressed TCRB transcripts. Around 3.5 million reads on average were seen across naive, central memory and regulatory T cell samples. Produced via immunoSEQ multiplex PCR; TCRdb's table is partial and in-frame only. This repertoire shows under 950,000 clones, about a sixth found once; its top ten account for 0.02% to 0.03%. The data stem from a study of beta chain features in type 1 diabetes. Study outcomes and limitations: Within the patient group, naive, central memory and Treg TCRB repertoires appeared more similar to each other than within healthy donors.

Each donor gave one heparinised blood draw averaging around 0.12 L. Sorted cells reached over 95% purity in every population. This CDR3 has 17 residues. After removal of 2 bases from V and 5 bases from J, the junction contained 11 bases not matched to a gene. Germline assignment: CDR1 ENHRY and CDR2 SYGVKD. The specimen sequenced was naive CD4+ T cells from blood. This chain connects TRBV10-3 to TRBJ2-1, with 8 bases identical to TRBD1. The TCR was taken from a woman aged 18 to 35 in good health. CDR3 DNA sequence: TGTGCCATCAGTGAGGTCGGAGGGACAGGCCCGAACAATGAGCAGTTCTTC. Its protein is CAISEVGGTGPNNEQFF.